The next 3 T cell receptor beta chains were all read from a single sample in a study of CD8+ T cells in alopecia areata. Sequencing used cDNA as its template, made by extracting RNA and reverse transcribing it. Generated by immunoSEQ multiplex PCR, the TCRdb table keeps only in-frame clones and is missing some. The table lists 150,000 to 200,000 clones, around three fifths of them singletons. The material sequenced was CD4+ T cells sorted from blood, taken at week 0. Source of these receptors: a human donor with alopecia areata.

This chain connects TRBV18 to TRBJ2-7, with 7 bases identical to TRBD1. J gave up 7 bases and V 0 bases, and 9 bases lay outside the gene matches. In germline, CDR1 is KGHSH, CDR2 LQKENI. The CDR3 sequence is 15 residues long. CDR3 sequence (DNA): TGTGCCAGCTCACCACCAACGGCAGGGGGTGGGGAGCAGTACTTC. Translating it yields CASSPPTAGGGEQYF.

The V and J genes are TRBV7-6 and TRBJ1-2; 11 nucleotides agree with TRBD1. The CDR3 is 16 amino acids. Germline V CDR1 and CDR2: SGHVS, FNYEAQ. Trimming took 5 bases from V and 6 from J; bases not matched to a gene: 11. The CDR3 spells CASSNPGTGGWDGYTF. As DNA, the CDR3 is TGTGCCAGCAGCAACCCCGGGACAGGGGGTTGGGATGGCTACACCTTC.

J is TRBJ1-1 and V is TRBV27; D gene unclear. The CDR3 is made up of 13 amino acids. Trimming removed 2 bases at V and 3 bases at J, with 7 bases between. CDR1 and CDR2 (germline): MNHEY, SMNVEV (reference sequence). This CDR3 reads CASSLRKYTEAFF. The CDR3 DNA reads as TGTGCCAGCAGTTTACGGAAATACACTGAAGCTTTCTTT.